Reported below is one TCR beta chain. Antigen unknown. This sample is drawn from a study of cytomegalovirus exposure and HLA in healthy donors. It was with 60 Vbeta and 13 Jbeta primers that the PCR ran. TCRdb keeps only in-frame clones here, not all; method: immunoSEQ multiplex PCR. The table lists 100,000 to 150,000 clones, around 86% of them singletons, with about 0.7% in the top ten. This CDR3 comprises 14 residues. Germline V gives CDR1 SGHTA, CDR2 FQGNSA. V lost 1 base to trimming and J lost 4 bases; unmatched junction nucleotides: 2. The study's findings and limits: With DRB1 most and HLA-C fewest, TCR association rates differed between HLA loci in a later analysis. A later analysis reportedly found fewer N-insertions in an Asian-associated ancestry cluster than the approximately 730-donor mean.

The receptor was isolated from a man younger than 35 in good health and CMV-seronegative. Sequenced: PBMCs. The chain recombines TRBV7-2 with TRBJ1-2, with TRBD1 matching over 8 bases. CDR3 bases: TGTGCCAGCAGCTTAGACAGGGGGGCCTATGGCTACACCTTC. Translating it yields CASSLDRGAYGYTF.